The 29 T cell receptor beta chains below all came from one sample that was sequenced in a study of blood T cell repertoires in COVID-19. Assay used: immunoSEQ multiplex PCR; TCRdb lists only in-frame clones, some missing. The sample records 350,000 or so clones, about 88% being singletons. Sample: PBMCs or T cells enriched from blood (not recorded which). These receptors all come from a woman in her 30s who had recovered from COVID-19.

J is TRBJ1-4 and V is TRBV7-9; 8 bases align to TRBD1. CDR3 length: 16 amino acids. With 5 bases clipped from V and 1 base from J, the junction kept 6 bases outside the gene matches. The germline V gene encodes CDR1 SEHNR and CDR2 FQNEAQ (reference sequence). This CDR3 reads CASSPFDRGTNEKLFF. Here the CDR3 DNA reads TGTGCCAGCAGCCCATTTGACAGGGGAACTAATGAAAAACTGTTTTTT.

The chain recombines TRBV21-1 with TRBJ1-5; TRBD1 reflects the table's D call only, with no check against the DNA. TRBV21-1 has pseudogene status. The CDR3 covers 9 residues. This chain's CDR3 is CASRGQEHF. CDR3 nucleotide sequence: TGTGCCAGCAGGGGACAGGAGCATTTT.

Only a few counts were recorded for this clone. The chain uses TRBV7-2 and TRBJ2-7; 7 bases agree with TRBD1. V trimming: 3 bases; J trimming: 4 bases; junction bases outside the gene matches: 6. The CDR3 length is 14 residues. The germline V gene encodes CDR1 SGHTA and CDR2 FQGNSA. CDR3: CASSFDSGGYEQYF. DNA of the CDR3: TGTGCCAGCAGCTTCGATTCAGGGGGATACGAGCAGTACTTC.

V gene TRBV7-9 combines with J gene TRBJ2-7; 9 bases align to TRBD1. Germline V lookup: CDR1 SEHNR, CDR2 FQNEAQ (reference sequence). The V gene end was trimmed by 1 base and the J gene end by 9 bases; junction bases not matched to a gene: 4. CDR3 length: 13 amino acids. This CDR3 reads CASSLGDRVWQYF. The CDR3, as DNA: TGTGCCAGCAGCTTAGGGGACAGGGTTTGGCAGTACTTC.

V and J are TRBV9 and TRBJ2-1; D is undetermined. The CDR3 contains 17 residues. Trimming left V 0 bases short and J 1 base short, with 14 bases between. Germline CDR1 SGDLS, CDR2 YYNGEE. CDR3 nucleotide sequence: TGTGCCAGCAGCGTAGCCGCAGGCCCCGCTTCCTACAATGAGCAGTTCTTC. Its translation: CASSVAAGPASYNEQFF.

This chain links TRBV5-4 with TRBJ1-1; maybe TRBD1 (5 bases). Germline V gene sequence: CDR1 SGHNT, CDR2 YYREEE (reference sequence). Trimming left V 4 bases short and J 3 bases short, with 13 bases between. This CDR3 is 14 amino acids long. The CDR3 coding sequence is TGTGCCAGCAGCCCGGGGGGGTCTGACACTGAAGCTTTCTTT. It yields the protein CASSPGGSDTEAFF. The full variable domain, rest sourced from reference TRBV5-4 and TRBJ1-1, is ETGVTQSPTHLIKTRGQQVTLRCSSQSGHNTVSWYQQALGQGPQFIFQYYREEENGRGNFPPRFSGLQFPNYSSELNVNALELDDSALYLCASSPGGSDTEAFFGQGTRLTVV.

The rearrangement uses TRBV7-9 and TRBJ1-6; 9 nucleotides agree with TRBD1. The CDR3 covers 15 residues. Germline trimming cut 0 bases from V and 10 bases from J; bases unmatched to any gene: 4. In germline, CDR1 is SEHNR, CDR2 FQNEAQ (reference sequence). In DNA, the CDR3 is TGTGCCAGCAGCTTAGCGGGGGGACAGGGATCACCCCTCCACTTT. Encoded protein: CASSLAGGQGSPLHF.

The V call is TRBV28, the J call TRBJ1-5, with D maybe TRBD1 (6 bases). V lost 2 bases, J lost 1 base, and 12 bases lay in between. CDR1 MDHEN and CDR2 SYDVKM come from the germline V gene. The CDR3 consists of 16 residues. CDR3 loop: CASSLRGGLSNQPQHF. The CDR3 region has the DNA TGTGCCAGCAGTTTAAGAGGGGGTTTGAGCAATCAGCCCCAGCATTTT. Filled out from reference TRBV28 and TRBJ1-5, the complete variable domain reads DVKVTQSSRYLVKRTGEKVFLECVQDMDHENMFWYRQDPGLGLRLIYFSYDVKMKEKGDIPEGYSVSREKKERFSLILESASTNQTSMYLCASSLRGGLSNQPQHFGDGTRLSIL.

A few counts support this clone. The chain couples TRBV19 to TRBJ2-5; 10 bases agree with TRBD2. Germline V gene lookup returns CDR1 LNHDA and CDR2 SQIVND (reference sequence). With V trimmed by 3 bases and J by 5 bases, 6 bases remained unmatched. This CDR3 is 15 amino acids long. The DNA for the CDR3 is TGTGCCAGTAGTATCAGCGGGGGGGCCCCGGAGACCCAGTACTTC. This gives the protein CASSISGGAPETQYF.

This clone was recorded once. The V and J genes are TRBV2 and TRBJ2-2; no definite D call. CDR1 and CDR2 from the germline V gene are SNHLY and FYNNEI. With 4 bases removed from V and 6 bases from J, the gap between germline ends came to 15 bases. The CDR3 spans 15 residues. CDR3 bases: TGTGCCAGCAGTGTCAACAGAATTTTGTCCGGGGAGCTGTTTTTT. Residues: CASSVNRILSGELFF.

The chain is built from TRBV4-3 and TRBJ1-6; TRBD1 matches at 9 bases. Germline lookup yields CDR1 LGHNA and CDR2 YSLEER. The V gene end was trimmed by 4 bases and the J gene end by 9 bases; junction bases not matched to a gene: 4. The CDR3 totals 14 residues. CDR3 sequence (DNA): TGCGCCAGCAGCCCAACAGGGGGCACTTCACCCCTCCACTTT. This sequence encodes CASSPTGGTSPLHF.

J is TRBJ2-7 and V is TRBV5-1; the D gene is possibly TRBD2 (6 bases). V dropped 7 bases and J dropped 6 bases, with 23 bases sitting between them. The V gene's germline CDR1 is SGHRS and CDR2 YFSETQ. CDR3 length equals 15 residues. The CDR3 sequence is CASLPGGQEGLEQYF. In DNA form, the CDR3 reads TGCGCCAGCCTACCAGGTGGGCAGGAGGGGCTCGAGCAGTACTTC.

In its sample, this clone was seen once. J is TRBJ1-4 and V is TRBV18, with D possibly TRBD1 on 5 matching bases. Germline assignment: CDR1 KGHSH and CDR2 LQKENI. Trimming pared 1 base from V and 4 bases from J, leaving 7 bases between. This CDR3 is built from 14 residues. CDR3 protein: CASSPLGHNEKLFF. The DNA for the CDR3 is TGTGCCAGCTCACCACTCGGACATAATGAAAAACTGTTTTTT.

This clone has only one observation. The rearrangement uses TRBV29-1 and TRBJ2-3; possible D gene TRBD2, 6 bases. Germline V gene sequence: CDR1 SQVTM, CDR2 ANQGSEA. The V end was cut by 5 bases, the J end by 0 bases, with 12 bases between. This CDR3 comprises 14 residues. Here the CDR3 reads CSVRGLFSTDTQYF. CDR3 coding DNA: TGCAGCGTTCGGGGACTGTTCAGCACAGATACGCAGTATTTT.

Here the CDR3 reads CASSKRGTPTNYEQYF. CDR3 nucleotides: TGTGCCAGCAGCAAGAGAGGGACACCCACAAACTACGAGCAGTACTTC. This chain connects TRBV7-8 to TRBJ2-7, with D maybe TRBD1 (6 bases). Looked up from germline, CDR1 is SGHVS and CDR2 is FQNEAQ. Trimming took 5 bases from V and 3 from J, leaving 20 bases between them. The CDR3 contains 16 residues.

This clone was detected only once. J is TRBJ1-4 and V is TRBV5-1, with TRBD1 as a possible D gene (5 bases). Looked up from germline, CDR1 is SGHRS and CDR2 is YFSETQ. V shed 4 bases and J shed 7 bases, with 11 bases lying between them. CDR3 size: 13 residues. CDR3 coding DNA: TGCGCCAGCAGCGAGGGACTCGGTGAAAAACTGTTTTTT. Protein sequence: CASSEGLGEKLFF.

The gene calls are TRBV27 and TRBJ2-3, with 7 positions matching TRBD2. The CDR3 consists of 14 residues. Germline V gene data show CDR1 as MNHEY and CDR2 as SMNVEV (reference sequence). V trimming: 6 bases; J trimming: 2 bases; junction bases outside the gene matches: 5. CDR3 sequence reads: CASRMRGYTDTQYF. The CDR3 DNA reads as TGTGCCAGCAGGATGCGGGGGTACACAGATACGCAGTATTTT.

This chain links TRBV5-6 with TRBJ1-1, with 7 positions matching TRBD1. CDR3 size: 13 residues. In germline, CDR1 is SGHDT, CDR2 YYEEEE. V lost 7 bases, J lost 0 bases, and 3 bases stayed unmatched. CDR3: CASYRGVNTEAFF. CDR3 nucleotide sequence: TGTGCCAGCTACAGGGGTGTGAACACTGAAGCTTTCTTT.

The genes are TRBV21-1 and TRBJ2-7; TRBD2 is the table's D call, not checked against the DNA. TRBV21-1 is described as a pseudogene. The length of the CDR3 is 18 residues. The CDR3 DNA sequence: TGTGCCAGCAGCAAAGGGTGGGAGGGGGGCAACACCAACTACGAGCAGTACTTC. Translation gives CASSKGWEGGNTNYEQYF.

CDR3 DNA: TGCGCCAGCAGTGCTCCGGGACAAGAAAAACTGTTTTTT. Its protein is CASSAPGQEKLFF. The chain couples TRBV10-1 to TRBJ1-4, with D tentatively TRBD1 (6 bases). Germline-derived CDR1 and CDR2 are WNHNN and SYGVQD (reference sequence). Trimming cost V 4 bases and J 8 bases, with 11 bases left between them. The CDR3 loop spans 13 amino acids.

The chain links TRBV27 to TRBJ1-3, with 10 bases that match TRBD1. V was clipped by 4 bases and J by 9 bases; unmatched bases: 9. The CDR3 is made up of 15 amino acids. Germline V gene lookup returns CDR1 MNHEY and CDR2 SMNVEV (reference sequence). Here the CDR3 DNA reads TGTGCCAGCAGTTCCCGACAGGGGGCGCGGAGCACCATATATTTT. This gives the protein CASSSRQGARSTIYF.

The DNA of the CDR3 is TGTGCCAGCAGCTTGAGTCAGGGGTCGATAGAGACCCAGTACTTC. Translating gives CASSLSQGSIETQYF. This chain connects TRBV5-4 to TRBJ2-5; D possibly corresponds to TRBD1 (6 bases). The germline gives CDR1 SGHNT, CDR2 YYREEE (reference sequence). The V and J ends lost 1 base and 4 bases respectively, with 14 bases between them. The CDR3 is 15 amino acids.

The chain has TRBV5-4 and TRBJ1-1; maybe TRBD1 (6 bases). Germline V lookup: CDR1 SGHNT, CDR2 YYREEE (reference sequence). V gave up 10 bases and J gave up 5 bases, with 18 bases separating them. CDR3 length equals 13 residues. CDR3 sequence: CALTGGGGTEAFF. In nucleotides, the CDR3 is TGTGCCCTCACGGGGGGGGGCGGAACTGAAGCTTTCTTT.

This clone came up a few times. This chain joins TRBV6-4 and TRBJ1-4, with TRBD1 matching 8 bases. This CDR3 spans 14 amino acids. Germline V CDR1 and CDR2: MRHNA, SNTAGT. V lost 3 bases and J lost 5; bases outside the gene matches: 2. CDR3 bases: TGTGCCAGCAGTGAGGGGACAGGAAATGAAAAACTGTTTTTT. This translates into CASSEGTGNEKLFF.

This rearrangement joins TRBV13 to TRBJ2-1; 11 positions agree with TRBD2. This CDR3 has 18 amino acids. J was trimmed by 0 bases and V by 5 bases; bases with no gene match: 9. Germline CDR1 reads PRHDT; CDR2 reads FYEKMQ (reference sequence). The CDR3 DNA follows: TGTGCCAGCAGCGATCTAACTAGCGGGGGATACTCCTACAATGAGCAGTTCTTC. Encoded protein: CASSDLTSGGYSYNEQFF.

The V call is TRBV24-1, the J call TRBJ1-5; D perhaps matches TRBD1 (6 bases). CDR1 is KGHDR, CDR2 SFDVKD, per germline. The CDR3 loop spans 14 amino acids. V was cut by 2 bases and J by 4 bases, with 8 bases left in between. CDR3 protein: CATSDWDTNQPQHF. CDR3 in DNA: TGTGCCACCAGTGATTGGGACACGAATCAGCCCCAGCATTTT.

The rearrangement joins TRBV4-3 to TRBJ2-1; TRBD2 is a possible D gene (5 bases). CDR3 length: 11 residues. Germline V lookup: CDR1 LGHNA, CDR2 YSLEER. V lost 1 base and J lost 13, with 8 bases in between. The chain's CDR3 is CASSQGRDQFF. In DNA form, the CDR3 reads TGCGCCAGCAGCCAAGGTCGGGATCAGTTCTTC.

This chain links TRBV7-2 with TRBJ2-7; no definite D call. Germline CDR1 reads SGHTA; CDR2 reads FQGNSA. The CDR3 spans 12 residues. V was pared by 0 bases and J by 5 bases, with 5 bases between. CDR3 DNA: TGTGCCAGCAGCTTAGCGAGGAACGAGCAGTACTTC. This translates into CASSLARNEQYF.

This rearrangement joins TRBV7-9 to TRBJ1-2, with 9 bases fitting TRBD1. The CDR3 contains 15 residues. With 4 bases clipped from V and 4 bases from J, the junction kept 7 bases outside the gene matches. Germline lookup yields CDR1 SEHNR and CDR2 FQNEAQ (reference sequence). CDR3 sequence reads: CASSSDRGKFYGYTF. In DNA, the CDR3 is TGTGCCAGCAGCTCGGACAGGGGCAAGTTCTATGGCTACACCTTC.